This T cell receptor (beta chain) was captured in a study of shared clonotypes between healthy human individuals. Study-wide results and caveats: Blood was the only sampled material, and tissue repertoires likely differ. How much donors shared clonotypes was expected to be affected by sequencing depth.

Sequencing was performed with immunoSEQ multiplex PCR; in TCRdb, only in-frame clones are kept and a portion is missing. Among about 530,000 clones, 90% to 97% were seen once, and the ten largest hold approximately 0.062%. Into CD45RA+ naive and CD45RA-negative memory subsets, the CD4+ cells were split. As concerns this clone: Its antigen is undetermined.

CDR3 length: 15 residues. The germline V gene encodes CDR1 MDHEN and CDR2 SYDVKM. The V segment lost 10 bases and the J segment 5 bases; nucleotides outside the gene matches: 14. The sample consisted of naive CD4+ T cells sorted from blood. Subset of the sample: CD45RA+ positively selected. This sequence originates from a woman aged 25 to 45 in good health. The rearrangement links TRBV28 to TRBJ2-7; 10 bases are shared with TRBD2. The CDR3 DNA reads TGTGCCACGGGAGGAGGGCTAGCGGGAGCCGACGAGCAGTACTTC. It codes for CATGGGLAGADEQYF.